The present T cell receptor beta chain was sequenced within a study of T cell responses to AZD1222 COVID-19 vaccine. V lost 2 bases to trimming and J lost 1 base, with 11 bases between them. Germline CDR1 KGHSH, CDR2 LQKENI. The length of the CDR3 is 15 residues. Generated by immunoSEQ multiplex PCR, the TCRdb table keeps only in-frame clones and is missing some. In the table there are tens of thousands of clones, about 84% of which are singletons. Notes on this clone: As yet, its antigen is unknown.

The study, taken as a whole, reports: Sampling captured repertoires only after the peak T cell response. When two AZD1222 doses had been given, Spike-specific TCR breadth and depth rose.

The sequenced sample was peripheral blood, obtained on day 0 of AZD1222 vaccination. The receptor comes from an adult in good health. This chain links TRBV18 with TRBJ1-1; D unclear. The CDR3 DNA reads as TGTGCCAGCTCACCATTGGGAGGCAAGAACACTGAAGCTTTCTTT. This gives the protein CASSPLGGKNTEAFF.